This T cell receptor beta chain was sequenced in a study of monozygotic twins with inflammatory bowel disease. Findings and caveats of the study: Clonotype overlap with others was lower in IBD patients than in healthy twins, a difference that was greatest with disease activity.

TCRdb reprocessed the 5' RACE reads, with one entry per CDR3 protein and no DNA. Its table records approximately 380,000 distinct CDR3 sequences. On this clonotype: Its antigen is not known.

Source material: blood. The sequence came from a human donor with ulcerative colitis or Crohn's disease, or a healthy co-twin of an affected twin (not recorded which).

CDR3 protein: CASSLGAGQRSFF. The genes are TRBV7-9 and TRBJ2-7; the TCRdb D gene call, TRBD1, has no DNA to confirm it. The CDR3 totals 13 residues. The germline V gene encodes CDR1 SEHNR and CDR2 FQNEAQ (reference sequence).